The 32 T cell receptor beta chains in this list originate from one sample, sequenced in a study of lymphopenia after photon versus proton radiotherapy. Profiled with immunoSEQ multiplex PCR; TCRdb holds only in-frame clones, not every one. The data hold 39,000 or so clones, with 90% to 95% observed a single time. The source material was peripheral blood, sampled from a patient treated with photon-based radiotherapy. These receptors originate from a man between 60 and 75 years old with cholangiocarcinoma.

The chain has TRBV10-1 and TRBJ2-2; D perhaps matches TRBD2 (5 bases). With 5 bases removed from V and 0 bases from J, the gap between germline ends came to 10 bases. This CDR3 contains 15 residues. Germline CDR1 is WNHNN and CDR2 is SYGVQD (reference sequence). DNA of the CDR3: TGCGCCAGCAGTCCCGGGAACGCGAACACCGGGGAGCTGTTTTTT. Translating gives CASSPGNANTGELFF.

V gene TRBV29-1 combines with J gene TRBJ1-1, with unresolved D. Trimming cost V 4 bases and J 6 bases, with 9 bases left between them. There are 11 residues in the CDR3. Germline-derived CDR1 and CDR2 are SQVTM and ANQGSEA. In DNA form, the CDR3 reads TGCAGCGTTGTTGGAGGATCTGAAGCTTTCTTT. Its translation is CSVVGGSEAFF. The full variable domain, its missing parts supplied by reference TRBV29-1 and TRBJ1-1, is SAVISQKPSRDICQRGTSLTIQCQVDSQVTMMFWYRQQPGQSLTLIATANQGSEATYESGFVIDKFPISRPNLTFSTLTVSNMSPEDSSIYLCSVVGGSEAFFGQGTRLTVV.

V is TRBV4-3 and J is TRBJ2-7; possibly TRBD1 for D (6 bases). Germline V CDR1 and CDR2: LGHNA, YSLEER. CDR3 length: 14 residues. V was cut by 0 bases and J by 4 bases, with 10 bases left in between. The CDR3 coding sequence is TGCGCCAGCAGCCAAGAAGCAGGGGCATACGAGCAGTACTTC. It specifies CASSQEAGAYEQYF.

The rearrangement links TRBV29-1 to TRBJ1-1; D remains ambiguous. V was trimmed by 6 bases and J by 0 bases, leaving 11 bases between them. This CDR3 is built from 13 residues. Per the germline V gene, CDR1 is SQVTM and CDR2 is ANQGSEA. CDR3 DNA sequence: TGCAGCGTGCGGGCAGAATTGAACACTGAAGCTTTCTTT. It encodes CSVRAELNTEAFF.

The gene calls are TRBV9 and TRBJ1-5; the match to TRBD1 covers 8 bases. The V segment lost 0 bases and the J segment 5 bases; nucleotides outside the gene matches: 7. Germline-derived CDR1 and CDR2 are SGDLS and YYNGEE. The CDR3 consists of 16 residues. The CDR3 nucleotides read TGTGCCAGCAGCGTAGGGACAGGGCTGGGATATCAGCCCCAGCATTTT. It yields the protein CASSVGTGLGYQPQHF.

The chain uses TRBV28 and TRBJ2-6, with D hard to call. The CDR3 is 12 residues long. V was cut by 7 bases and J by 4 bases, with 5 bases left in between. Germline values: CDR1 MDHEN, CDR2 SYDVKM. The CDR3 protein is CASMSGANVLTF. The CDR3 DNA follows: TGTGCCAGCATGTCCGGGGCCAACGTCCTGACTTTC. The variable domain in full, with the rest retrieved from reference TRBV28 and TRBJ2-6, is DVKVTQSSRYLVKRTGEKVFLECVQDMDHENMFWYRQDPGLGLRLIYFSYDVKMKEKGDIPEGYSVSREKKERFSLILESASTNQTSMYLCASMSGANVLTFGAGSRLTVL.

The chain joins TRBV7-9 to TRBJ1-3, with D possibly matching TRBD1 (6 bases). The CDR3 runs to 16 residues. The V gene lost 0 bases and the J gene lost 0 bases, with 9 bases spanning the gap. In germline, CDR1 is SEHNR, CDR2 FQNEAQ (reference sequence). The chain's CDR3 is CASSLARGRSGNTIYF. CDR3 coding DNA: TGTGCCAGCAGCTTAGCCAGGGGTCGCTCTGGAAACACCATATATTTT.

J is TRBJ1-1 and V is TRBV7-8; D is undetermined. Trimming removed 5 bases at V and 2 bases at J, with 18 bases between. Germline CDR1 is SGHVS and CDR2 is FQNEAQ. The CDR3 contains 16 residues. CDR3 residues: CASSVRLGHGNTEAFF. The CDR3 DNA is TGTGCCAGCAGCGTCAGGTTAGGGCATGGTAACACTGAAGCTTTCTTT. The whole variable domain, remainder taken from reference TRBV7-8 and TRBJ1-1, is GAGVSQSPRYKVAKRGQDVALRCDPISGHVSLFWYQQALGQGPEFLTYFQNEAQLDKSGLPSDRFFAERPEGSVSTLKIQRTQQEDSAVYLCASSVRLGHGNTEAFFGQGTRLTVV.

This chain uses TRBV5-1 with TRBJ1-2, with D maybe TRBD1 (6 bases). The CDR3 runs 11 residues. The germline CDR1 and CDR2 sequences are SGHRS and YFSETQ. V shed 6 bases and J shed 8 bases, with 11 bases lying between them. CDR3 sequence: CASKQGSGYTF. The DNA of the CDR3 is TGCGCCAGCAAACAGGGATCGGGCTACACCTTC.

J is TRBJ1-4 and V is TRBV7-9, with 7 bases lining up with TRBD1. V shed 3 bases and J 0 bases; nucleotides not matched to a gene: 1. This CDR3 contains 15 residues. Germline V CDR1 and CDR2: SEHNR, FQNEAQ (reference sequence). The CDR3 sequence: CASSFGTATNEKLFF. For the CDR3, the DNA is TGTGCCAGCAGCTTTGGGACAGCAACTAATGAAAAACTGTTTTTT.

V is TRBV11-2 and J is TRBJ1-5, with unresolved D. V was shortened by 5 bases and J by 3 bases, with 11 bases between the two germline ends. The germline gives CDR1 SGHAT, CDR2 FQNNGV. The CDR3 spans 14 residues. The CDR3 DNA reads TGTGCCAGCAGCCGAAGTGGGGTCAATCAGCCCCAGCATTTT. This translates into CASSRSGVNQPQHF.

This clone appeared once. The CDR3 sequence: CASSPRQGRTYEQYF. CDR3 nucleotide sequence: TGTGCCAGCAGCCCCCGACAGGGGCGAACCTACGAGCAGTACTTC. The chain links TRBV11-1 to TRBJ2-7, with 8 bases identical to TRBD1. CDR1 is SGHAT and CDR2 is FQDESV in the germline V gene (reference sequence). The CDR3 spans 15 residues. V lost 5 bases and J lost 2; bases outside the gene matches: 8.

The chain joins TRBV7-7 to TRBJ2-1, with TRBD2 matching over 9 bases. The trim removed 1 base at V and 4 bases at J, leaving 2 bases unmatched. The germline gives CDR1 SSHAT, CDR2 FNYEAQ (reference sequence). The CDR3 sequence is 15 residues long. The CDR3 coding sequence is TGTGCCAGCAGCTTAGGCGGGGGGGGATACAATGAGCAGTTCTTC. Its protein product is CASSLGGGGYNEQFF. Combining the CDR3 with reference TRBV7-7 and TRBJ2-1 gives the whole variable domain GAGVSQSPRYKVTKRGQDVTLRCDPISSHATLYWYQQALGQGPEFLTYFNYEAQPDKSGLPSDRFSAERPEGSISTLTIQRTEQRDSAMYRCASSLGGGGYNEQFFGPGTRLTVL.

The rearrangement uses TRBV11-2 and TRBJ1-3; possibly TRBD1 for D (5 bases). The CDR3 is 14 residues long. Germline lookup yields CDR1 SGHAT and CDR2 FQNNGV. The V end lost 1 base, the J end lost 6 bases, and 10 bases lay between the germline ends. CDR3 in amino acids: CASSLGGAENTIYF. Written as DNA, the CDR3 is TGTGCCAGCAGCTTAGGAGGGGCTGAAAACACCATATATTTT.

The genes are TRBV6-5 and TRBJ1-3; tentative D call: TRBD1 (6 bases). Germline V gives CDR1 MNHEY, CDR2 SVGAGI. CDR3 size: 15 residues. V lost 6 bases to trimming and J lost 0 bases, with 12 bases between them. CDR3 nucleotide sequence: TGTGCCAGCAGCAGGGACAAGGCCTCTGGAAACACCATATATTTT. Amino acid sequence: CASSRDKASGNTIYF.

The chain joins TRBV28 to TRBJ1-1; no firm D call. The ends were cut back, 4 bases at V and 0 bases at J, with 12 bases in the middle. Germline CDR1 reads MDHEN; CDR2 reads SYDVKM. The CDR3 spans 15 residues. As DNA, the CDR3 is TGTGCCAGCAGTTCCCCGACCCTGCTGAACACTGAAGCTTTCTTT. This gives the protein CASSSPTLLNTEAFF.

The J gene is TRBJ2-7, the V gene TRBV6-6, with 10 bases that match TRBD1. This CDR3 spans 15 amino acids. CDR1 MNHNY and CDR2 SVGAGI come from the germline V gene (reference sequence). V dropped 4 bases and J dropped 4; count of bases not matched to a gene: 7. The CDR3 sequence: CASSFTGTGDYEQYF. The CDR3 bases are TGTGCCAGCAGTTTCACCGGGACAGGGGATTACGAGCAGTACTTC.

This sequence joins TRBV2 and TRBJ2-3; weak D call: TRBD2 (5 bases). The CDR3 is 14 amino acids. With 4 bases removed from V and 6 bases from J, the gap between germline ends came to 14 bases. Germline-derived CDR1 and CDR2 are SNHLY and FYNNEI. For the CDR3, the DNA is TGTGCCAGCAGTGGTGAGGGCCCCGAGGATACGCAGTATTTT. Translating it yields CASSGEGPEDTQYF.

CDR3 sequence: CASSLAYREETQYF. The CDR3 coding sequence is TGTGCCAGCAGCTTGGCGTACAGGGAAGAGACCCAGTACTTC. This chain uses TRBV5-5 with TRBJ2-5; possible D gene TRBD1, 6 bases. The CDR3 sequence is 14 residues long. V lost 0 bases and J 3 bases, leaving 9 bases between the germline ends. Germline V gene data show CDR1 as SGHKS and CDR2 as YYEKEE (reference sequence).

The chain carries TRBV6-1 and TRBJ1-1; D not certain. V lost 6 bases and J lost 0, with 14 bases in between. The CDR3 extends over 15 amino acids. Germline CDR1 MNHNS, CDR2 SASEGT. The chain's CDR3 is CASSEPAGLNTEAFF. CDR3 DNA: TGTGCCAGCAGCGAACCGGCAGGCTTGAACACTGAAGCTTTCTTT.

The sample holds a few counts of this clone. The chain joins TRBV7-6 to TRBJ1-1; D ambiguous. CDR3 length: 14 amino acids. Germline V gene sequence: CDR1 SGHVS, CDR2 FNYEAQ. Trimming took off 1 base at V and 1 base at J, with 7 bases between the two ends. The CDR3 protein is CASSLGQTNTEAFF. The CDR3 nucleotides read TGTGCCAGCAGCTTAGGGCAGACGAACACTGAAGCTTTCTTT.

The chain has TRBV9 and TRBJ2-7; D uncertain. The CDR3 runs 15 residues. V was clipped by 1 base and J by 7 bases, with 18 bases between them. In germline, CDR1 is SGDLS, CDR2 YYNGEE. The CDR3 DNA sequence: TGTGCCAGCAGCGTAAGGTCCGACCCACTTGGGGAGCAGTACTTC. Translating it yields CASSVRSDPLGEQYF.

The genes are TRBV2 and TRBJ1-1; 8 bases align to TRBD1. Looked up from germline, CDR1 is SNHLY and CDR2 is FYNNEI. Trimming took 4 bases from V and 0 from J; bases not matched to a gene: 7. The CDR3 has 16 residues. DNA for the CDR3: TGTGCCAGCAGTGCCCAGGGGGCCGTTATGAACACTGAAGCTTTCTTT. Encoded protein: CASSAQGAVMNTEAFF.

The table lists this clone with a few counts. The chain carries TRBV28 and TRBJ2-6, with 7 bases matching TRBD1. From germline, CDR1 is MDHEN and CDR2 SYDVKM. V lost 7 bases to trimming and J lost 3 bases; unmatched junction nucleotides: 12. The CDR3 consists of 17 residues. CDR3 loop: CASTKGDRGVGANVLTF. The DNA of the CDR3 is TGTGCCAGCACCAAGGGGGACAGAGGGGTTGGGGCCAACGTCCTGACTTTC.

This clone was picked up one time. The V gene is TRBV5-4, the J gene TRBJ2-2; D call uncertain. Germline loops: CDR1 SGHNT, CDR2 YYREEE (reference sequence). The CDR3 runs to 14 residues. V lost 5 bases to trimming and J lost 2 bases, with 10 bases between them. The CDR3 nucleotides read TGTGCCAGCAGACTTGACTCAAACACCGGGGAGCTGTTTTTT. Protein product: CASRLDSNTGELFF.

V is TRBV2 and J is TRBJ2-1; no reliable D call. Germline V gene sequence: CDR1 SNHLY, CDR2 FYNNEI. The CDR3 totals 14 residues. Between the trimmed V and J ends, which lost 4 bases and 9 bases, there was a span of 16 bases. CDR3 protein: CASSATLGFGEQFF. CDR3 coding DNA: TGTGCCAGCAGTGCTACTCTAGGATTTGGTGAGCAGTTCTTC. Supplemented by reference TRBV2 and TRBJ2-1, the full variable domain reads EPEVTQTPSHQVTQMGQEVILRCVPISNHLYFYWYRQILGQKVEFLVSFYNNEISEKSEIFDDQFSVERPDGSNFTLKIRSTKLEDSAMYFCASSATLGFGEQFFGPGTRLTVL.

A single count supports this clone. The genes are TRBV5-8 and TRBJ2-7; the D is unclear. Per germline, CDR1 SGHTS and CDR2 YDEGEE. The CDR3 contains 13 residues. CDR3 region: CASSLGDNLHLGV. For the CDR3, the DNA is TGTGCCAGCAGCTTAGGAGACAATCTCCATCTAGGTGTC.

V is TRBV5-1 and J is TRBJ2-3; 9 nucleotides match TRBD2. Germline CDR1 is SGHRS and CDR2 is YFSETQ. The CDR3 length is 16 residues. V dropped 0 bases and J dropped 5; count of bases not matched to a gene: 7. CDR3 in DNA: TGCGCCAGCAGCTTGGAACTAGCGGGTCTGGGAGATACGCAGTATTTT. Protein product: CASSLELAGLGDTQYF.

The table lists this clone with a count of one. The chain uses TRBV11-1 and TRBJ2-5; TRBD2 matches at 13 bases. The CDR3 contains 15 residues. Germline V gene lookup returns CDR1 SGHAT and CDR2 FQDESV (reference sequence). Germline trimming cut 5 bases from V and 4 bases from J; bases unmatched to any gene: 4. The CDR3 DNA sequence: TGTGCCAGCAGCCCTCGGACTAGCGGGGGAGAGACCCAGTACTTC. This encodes CASSPRTSGGETQYF.

On this clone itself: One junction end does not reproduce the germline sequence, and a read error may be involved. The chain recombines TRBV10-1 with TRBJ2-1; 10 bases are a match to TRBD2. From germline, CDR1 is WNHNN and CDR2 SYGVQD (reference sequence). The CDR3 spans 15 residues. The CDR3 DNA follows: TGCGCCAGTAGTGAGCGGGAGGGAAGGATGAATGAGCAGTTCTTC. Protein sequence: CASSEREGRMNEQFF.

The chain combines TRBV4-2 with TRBJ2-1; the D gene is possibly TRBD2 (6 bases). Germline values: CDR1 LGHNA, CDR2 YNFKEQ. V was clipped by 6 bases and J by 4 bases, with 13 bases between them. This CDR3 spans 14 amino acids. Here the CDR3 DNA reads TGTGCCAGCAGTCGACTAGGCCGGTACAATGAGCAGTTCTTC. Translating it yields CASSRLGRYNEQFF.

This chain joins TRBV2 and TRBJ2-7, with 11 bases that match TRBD1. Per the germline V gene, CDR1 is SNHLY and CDR2 is FYNNEI. V was pared by 1 base and J by 4 bases, with 6 bases of the junction left unmatched. The CDR3 has 16 amino acids. The CDR3 sequence: CASSEDMDRGRYEQYF. The CDR3 coding sequence is TGTGCCAGCAGTGAAGATATGGACAGGGGGCGTTACGAGCAGTACTTC.